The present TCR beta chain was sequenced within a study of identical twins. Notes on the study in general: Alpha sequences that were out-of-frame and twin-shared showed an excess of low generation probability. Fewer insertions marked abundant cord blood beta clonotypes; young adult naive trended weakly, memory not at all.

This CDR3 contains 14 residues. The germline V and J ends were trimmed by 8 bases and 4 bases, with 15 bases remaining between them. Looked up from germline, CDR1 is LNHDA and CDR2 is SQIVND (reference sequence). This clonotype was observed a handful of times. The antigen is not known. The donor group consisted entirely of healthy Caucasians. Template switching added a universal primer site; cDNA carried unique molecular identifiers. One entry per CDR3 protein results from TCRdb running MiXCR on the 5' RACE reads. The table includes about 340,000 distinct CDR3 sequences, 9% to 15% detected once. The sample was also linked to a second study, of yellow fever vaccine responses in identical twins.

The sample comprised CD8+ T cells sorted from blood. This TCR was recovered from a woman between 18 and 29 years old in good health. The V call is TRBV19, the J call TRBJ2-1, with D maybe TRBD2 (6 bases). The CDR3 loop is CASGKGDFYNEQFF. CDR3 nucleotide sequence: TGTGCCAGTGGGAAAGGGGACTTTTACAATGAGCAGTTCTTC.